This TCR beta chain was captured by sequencing in a study of blood T cell repertoires in COVID-19. Clones were sequenced by immunoSEQ multiplex PCR, and TCRdb holds only the in-frame ones, with some missing. In the table there are around 140,000 clones, 84% of which are singletons. V dropped 1 base and J dropped 4; count of bases not matched to a gene: 2. The CDR3 is made up of 14 amino acids. CDR1 and CDR2 from the germline V gene are MGHRA and YSYEKL. The specimen sequenced was peripheral blood. This rearrangement joins TRBV4-1 to TRBJ1-2, with TRBD1 matching over 8 bases. The origin of this receptor is a man in his sixties with acute or convalescent COVID-19. In nucleotides, the CDR3 is TGCGCCAGCAGCCAAGCACAGGGGGTCTATGGCTACACCTTC. Translating gives CASSQAQGVYGYTF.